The present T cell receptor (beta chain) was sequenced within a study of blood T cell repertoires in COVID-19. As for the study in general: Spain, Italy and the United States supplied samples that represented acute and convalescent COVID-19. PBMCs, B-cell-depleted T cells, or T cells were the source of the cDNA or gDNA that made up the material.

Trimming removed 2 bases from V and 3 bases from J, with 27 bases in between. The CDR3 totals 20 residues. Germline CDR1 reads SNHLY; CDR2 reads FYNNEI. The table lists this clone with a count of one. Authors' data handling: Reference gene primer amplification gave estimated nucleated cell counts. TCRdb keeps only in-frame clones here, not all; method: immunoSEQ multiplex PCR. V and J calls and clone size are as listed in that table; D and trimming were resolved from the DNA. The table lists about 100,000 clones, about 88% of them singletons. This sequence originates from a man aged 25 to 40 in a cohort sampled during active COVID-19. The sample was peripheral blood. V is TRBV2 and J is TRBJ2-3; possible D gene TRBD2, 7 bases. The CDR3 loop reads CASSETPPGRGGGQTDTQYF. The CDR3 nucleotides are TGTGCCAGCAGTGAAACCCCCCCAGGTCGTGGGGGGGGCCAAACAGATACGCAGTATTTT.